One and the same sample provided the 18 T cell receptor beta chains below, sequenced in a study of graft-versus-host responses after intestinal transplantation (dated by TCRdb to the early 2020s). Library preparation was by the immunoSEQ multiplex PCR assay. This is the immuneACCESS table as TCRdb keeps it, with only in-frame sequences that have V and J called. A part of the clones is gone; compared with another copy, unresolved V genes explain less than half, and the rest is unexplained. Here the sample has tens of thousands of clones; approximately 90% occur a single time. The ten largest clones represent approximately 0.28% of the sample. These receptors have no identified antigens. The sample's time point label is to be understood as: cells obtained before transplantation from donor or recipient. The starting material was unstimulated CD4+ T cells sorted from spleen or lymph node cells, obtained before transplant. These receptors originate from a human donor who was the organ donor for an intestinal transplant.

The CDR3 loop is CASSSGQTANEKLFF. As DNA, the CDR3 is TGTGCCAGCAGTTCCGGACAGACCGCTAATGAAAAACTGTTTTTT. The chain links TRBV2 to TRBJ1-4; TRBD1 might be the D (6 bases). Germline V gives CDR1 SNHLY, CDR2 FYNNEI. The CDR3 extends over 15 amino acids. V lost 5 bases and J 3 bases, leaving 13 bases between the germline ends.

The chain uses TRBV29-1 and TRBJ1-2; D not certain. CDR1 and CDR2 (germline): SQVTM, ANQGSEA. The V gene lost 4 bases and the J gene lost 13 bases, with 22 bases spanning the gap. There are 13 residues in the CDR3. Here the CDR3 reads CSVGRLPNLGGTF. The CDR3 DNA sequence: TGCAGCGTTGGGAGGCTACCGAACCTCGGTGGCACCTTC.

This clone was observed once. The rearrangement joins TRBV5-1 to TRBJ2-1; TRBD2 is a possible D gene (7 bases). Germline V gives CDR1 SGHRS, CDR2 YFSETQ. This CDR3 is built from 12 residues. V lost 1 base to trimming and J lost 12 bases, with 11 bases between them. CDR3 coding DNA: TGCGCCAGCAGCTTGACTAGGGGGGGGCAGTTCTTC. It encodes CASSLTRGGQFF.

The chain joins TRBV5-4 to TRBJ2-5; weak D call: TRBD1 (7 bases). Germline values: CDR1 SGHNT, CDR2 YYREEE (reference sequence). This CDR3 region has 15 residues. Trimming stripped 4 bases from V and 3 bases from J, with 16 bases between. The CDR3, as DNA: TGTGCCAGCAGCACCTTAGGGGGGACAGAAGAGACCCAGTACTTC. Translation gives CASSTLGGTEETQYF.

This clone appeared once. The V gene is TRBV6-1, the J gene TRBJ2-4, with a weak D call TRBD1 (5 bases). The CDR3 consists of 18 residues. Germline V gene data show CDR1 as MNHNS and CDR2 as SASEGT. V lost 2 bases, J lost 0 bases, and 17 bases lay in between. CDR3 in amino acids: CASSELALTVLAKNIQYF. As DNA, the CDR3 is TGTGCCAGCAGTGAATTAGCCCTGACAGTACTAGCCAAAAACATTCAGTACTTC.

The genes are TRBV5-4 and TRBJ2-6; D uncertain. CDR1 is SGHNT, CDR2 YYREEE, per germline (reference sequence). The CDR3 extends over 15 amino acids. Trimming removed 3 bases from V and 4 bases from J, with 11 bases in between. CDR3 residues: CASSSGPSGANVLTF. CDR3 coding DNA: TGTGCCAGCAGCTCGGGTCCCTCCGGGGCCAACGTCCTGACTTTC.

The chain recombines TRBV6-6 with TRBJ1-4; D not resolved. This CDR3 has 14 amino acids. Trimming shortened V by 6 bases and J by 5 bases, and 13 bases separated the two germline ends. CDR1 and CDR2 from the germline V gene are MNHNY and SVGAGI (reference sequence). The DNA for the CDR3 is TGTGCCAGCAGCCCCAGGAGGGCCAATGAAAAACTGTTTTTT. Translation gives CASSPRRANEKLFF.

The V and J genes are TRBV19 and TRBJ2-2, with TRBD1 matching 7 bases. Per the germline V gene, CDR1 is LNHDA and CDR2 is SQIVND (reference sequence). The CDR3 extends over 13 amino acids. V was clipped by 7 bases and J by 6 bases; unmatched bases: 5. CDR3 in DNA: TGTGCCAGTACTTACAGGGGCGCCGGGGAGCTGTTTTTT. Translated, it gives CASTYRGAGELFF.

J is TRBJ2-7 and V is TRBV19; 13 positions agree with TRBD2. CDR1 and CDR2 from the germline V gene are LNHDA and SQIVND (reference sequence). The CDR3 totals 18 residues. The V and J ends lost 6 bases and 0 bases, in that order; junction bases with no gene match: 11. The CDR3, as DNA: TGTGCCAGTAGCCTCATGACTAGCGGGGGGACGAGCTCCTACGAGCAGTACTTC. Translating it yields CASSLMTSGGTSSYEQYF.

The chain is built from TRBV7-9 and TRBJ2-3; tentative D call: TRBD1 (6 bases). CDR1 is SEHNR and CDR2 is FQNEAQ in the germline V gene (reference sequence). The CDR3 sequence is 13 residues long. V lost 1 base, J lost 9 bases, and 11 bases lay in between. The DNA for the CDR3 is TGTGCCAGCAGCTTAGAGCGAGGGGGAACGCAGTATTTT. This codes for CASSLERGGTQYF.

This chain connects TRBV9 to TRBJ2-1; 13 bases are a match to TRBD2. Trimming took 3 bases from V and 6 from J; bases not matched to a gene: 9. Germline CDR1 and CDR2: SGDLS and YYNGEE. CDR3 length: 17 amino acids. DNA of the CDR3: TGTGCCAGCAGCGGATCCGCACTAGCGGGAGGGACCAATGAGCAGTTCTTC. Protein: CASSGSALAGGTNEQFF.

This chain uses TRBV29-1 with TRBJ2-2; weak D call: TRBD2 (6 bases). Germline lookup yields CDR1 SQVTM and CDR2 ANQGSEA. The CDR3 has 16 amino acids. Trimming left V 4 bases short and J 0 bases short, with 15 bases between. CDR3 nucleotides: TGCAGCGTTGTTGTTCTGGGGAGGACGAACACCGGGGAGCTGTTTTTT. This encodes CSVVVLGRTNTGELFF.

The chain recombines TRBV6-6 with TRBJ2-7; 9 bases match TRBD1. This CDR3 comprises 15 residues. Germline V lookup: CDR1 MNHNY, CDR2 SVGAGI (reference sequence). Trimming removed 6 bases from V and 7 bases from J; junction bases left unmatched: 13. CDR3 sequence: CASSNGDRGRGEQYF. In DNA, the CDR3 is TGTGCCAGCAGCAATGGCGACAGGGGGAGAGGGGAGCAGTACTTC.

The chain uses TRBV5-6 and TRBJ1-2, with 10 positions matching TRBD1. CDR1 and CDR2 (germline): SGHDT, YYEEEE. This CDR3 region has 15 residues. V lost 4 bases, J lost 4 bases, and 7 bases stayed unmatched. CDR3 nucleotide sequence: TGTGCCAGCAGCCTAGCGGACAGGGGGGCCTATGGCTACACCTTC. Protein sequence: CASSLADRGAYGYTF.

This clone was detected only a few times. The rearrangement joins TRBV5-8 to TRBJ2-7, with 9 nucleotides matching TRBD1. The V and J ends lost 1 base and 2 bases, in that order; junction bases with no gene match: 4. The CDR3 consists of 15 residues. Germline CDR1 SGHTS, CDR2 YDEGEE. CDR3 loop: CASSLIGTGPYEQYF. CDR3 sequence (DNA): TGTGCCAGCAGCTTGATTGGGACAGGGCCCTACGAGCAGTACTTC.

The CDR3, as DNA: TGTGCCAGCAGCGCCAGGGGGAATGTCGGGACAGATACGCAGTATTTT. Protein product: CASSARGNVGTDTQYF. This chain uses TRBV11-3 with TRBJ2-3, with 7 nucleotides matching TRBD1. The length of the CDR3 is 16 residues. Germline-derived CDR1 and CDR2 are SGHNT and YENEEA. V was clipped by 5 bases and J by 3 bases; unmatched bases: 11. The full variable domain, with the rest looked up from reference TRBV11-3 and TRBJ2-3, is EAGVVQSPRYKIIEKKQPVAFWCNPISGHNTLYWYLQNLGQGPELLIRYENEEAVDDSQLPKDRFSAERLKGVDSTLKIQPAELGDSAVYLCASSARGNVGTDTQYFGPGTRLTVL.

This chain links TRBV28 with TRBJ2-7, with 9 bases aligning to TRBD2. Per the germline V gene, CDR1 is MDHEN and CDR2 is SYDVKM. The trim removed 4 bases at V and 4 bases at J, leaving 8 bases unmatched. The CDR3 length is 15 residues. The CDR3 DNA sequence: TGTGCCAGCAGTTCCATGGGCGGGAGGGGATACGAGCAGTACTTC. Protein: CASSSMGGRGYEQYF.

The chain links TRBV7-3 to TRBJ2-7; 7 bases line up with TRBD1. Germline assignment: CDR1 SGHTA and CDR2 FQGTGA. Trimming cost V 2 bases and J 0 bases; bases outside gene matches: 4. This CDR3 is 15 amino acids long. CDR3 protein: CASSLFGDSSYEQYF. The CDR3, as DNA: TGTGCCAGCAGCTTATTCGGGGACAGCTCCTACGAGCAGTACTTC.